This T cell receptor beta chain is drawn from a study of CD8+CD57+ T cells in acquired aplastic anemia. On the study more broadly: Sorted CD4+ and CD8+ cells yielded about 3.1 ug of DNA on average.

Investigators profiled TCR beta VDJ and CDR3 from genomic DNA template. TCRdb re-called the reads with MiXCR, one entry per CDR3 protein. The sample has 260,000 or so distinct CDR3 sequences, approximately 86% seen once; the top ten hold 40% to 50%. All patients picked for sequencing had shown, by flow cytometry, an expansion of CD8+CD57+ cells. Each patient gave a blood sample that was collected before any therapy had been received. A remark on this clonotype: Its target is unknown. Germline is not matched at one junction end, which may reflect a read error.

The CDR3 is 15 residues long. Germline V gives CDR1 SNHLY, CDR2 FYNNEI. Study-wide results and limits: Patients and controls had CD8+ Simpson's diversity values that were not significantly distinct.

This clonotype was obtained from a human donor with aplastic anemia. Sequencing was performed on sorted CD4+, CD8+, or CD8+CD57+ T cells (not recorded which) from PBMCs. The J gene is TRBJ2-5, the V gene TRBV2; D gene ambiguous. CDR3 bases: TGTGCCAGCAGTCCGACGTCGTTCTACAATGAGCAGTTCTTCTTC. Translation: CASSPTSFYNEQFFF.